The text below deals with one TCR beta chain. Its specific antigen is unknown. There are no base qualities to consult, and no much larger clone falls within one base. From a lookup of the germline V gene (reference sequence), CDR1 and CDR2 are LNHNV and YYDKDF. Measured from the cysteine to the phenylalanine, the CDR3 is 16 residues long. Just the 48-base CDR3 DNA is kept, in frame starting at base 1. Between the V and J ends, shortened by 1 base and 0 bases respectively, the junction contains 11 bases. The intended sense of this specimen's time point label: blood from clinic visit 5 months post-surgery; TSC patient then seizure free. The surgery cases showing the highest brain T cell transcript signatures were chosen for TCR beta chain sequencing of brain tissue and, when available, of blood. Before surgery, the patients had been given at least one anti-epileptic drug. TCR-sequenced patients were children with drug-resistant epilepsy due to tuberous sclerosis complex, focal cortical dysplasia, Rasmussen encephalitis or hemimegalencephaly. The Monarch genomic DNA purification kit was used to extract bulk genomic DNA from unsorted brain tissue and from whole blood.

The entry originates in a study of brain T cells in children with intractable seizures (dated by TCRdb to about 2021). In terms of the full investigation: Resected brain tissue from roughly 53 pediatric epilepsy surgery cases was first screened for immune gene transcripts using a NanoString immunology panel. Among the approximately twelve selected surgery cases, pre-surgery blood was additionally sequenced for eight, leaving four cases with brain tissue only. The investigation overall reported the following: Viral specificity was inferred solely from CDR3 sequence similarity, and the HCMV serostatus of the patients was not known. Because pre- and post-surgery blood were sequenced to different depths, clones absent from the pre-surgery sample may reflect undersampling.

TCR beta chain sequences were generated from genomic DNA using the immunoSEQ assay. Regarding the original processing steps: CDR3 sequences not starting with the conserved framework cysteine at position 104 were manually removed. Clonality was calculated as one minus the normalized Shannon's Diversity Index, with values ranging from 0 (maximal diversity) to 1 (oligoclonal). To check whether a given CDR3 had different frequencies in two samples, for example brain versus blood, chi-squared comparison-of-proportions tests were used. Public clonotypes were found through immuneACCESS searches, while the VDJdb browser was used to judge similarity to known antiviral clonotypes. As stored in TCRdb, this immuneACCESS dataset retains in-frame rearrangements with V and J assigned. A fraction of the clones does not appear; measured against another copy, unresolved V genes explain less than half of the discrepancy, and the remainder lacks a known reason. The V and J calls and the clone size are those of that table, but D and trimming were determined from the DNA. In all, the sample holds around 340,000 clones, and 93% of those were seen once. Together, the top ten hold roughly 5.7% of the sample.

The sequence was collected from a boy under three years old with tuberous sclerosis and intractable seizures. Recombination linked TRBV15 to TRBJ2-3, and perhaps TRBD1 as D gene, on 5 matching bases. The starting material was peripheral blood, obtained around 5 months after surgery. The CDR3 here reads CATSRVQTESTDTQYF. The DNA sequence is as follows: TGTGCCACCAGCAGAGTTCAGACAGAAAGCACAGATACGCAGTATTTT.